One and the same sample provided the 11 T cell receptor beta chains below, sequenced in a study of a mutant IDH1 vaccine in newly diagnosed glioma. Data came from immunoSEQ multiplex PCR; TCRdb stores just in-frame clones and leaves some out. The repertoire holds tens of thousands of clones, with roughly 91% as singletons. Antigen specificity for these receptors is unknown. Time point described: week 5, during vaccination. It was 300 ug of mutant IDH1 20-mer peptide that made up each vaccine dose, given with topical imiquimod. Source: PBMCs, taken from a glioma patient whose treatment included an IDH1 peptide vaccine. These receptors were collected from a woman in her 50s with glioma.

Here the CDR3 DNA reads TGTGCCAGCAGTTACTCAGACTTCGATCAGCCCCAGCATTTT. It yields the protein CASSYSDFDQPQHF. The rearrangement links TRBV6-5 to TRBJ1-5; no clear D. The germline V gene has CDR1 MNHEY and CDR2 SVGAGI. This CDR3 has 14 residues. V was clipped by 0 bases and J by 5 bases, with 8 bases between them.

This chain connects TRBV6-5 to TRBJ2-7; tentative D call: TRBD2 (6 bases). Germline V gene lookup returns CDR1 MNHEY and CDR2 SVGAGI. This CDR3 is 13 amino acids long. V was cut by 7 bases and J by 6 bases, with 16 bases left in between. CDR3 amino acids: CASTPTSQSEQYF. CDR3 DNA sequence: TGTGCCAGCACCCCGACTAGTCAAAGCGAGCAGTACTTC.

This clone was seen only once. The chain combines TRBV5-1 with TRBJ2-2; TRBD2 might be the D (5 bases). Germline loops: CDR1 SGHRS, CDR2 YFSETQ. The CDR3 spans 16 residues. Trimming stripped 0 bases from V and 4 bases from J, with 13 bases between. The chain's CDR3 is CASSLGPSQVTGELFF. Here the CDR3 DNA reads TGCGCCAGCAGCTTGGGCCCTAGCCAAGTCACCGGGGAGCTGTTTTTT.

The chain combines TRBV28 with TRBJ2-2; 7 bases agree with TRBD2. CDR3 length equals 15 residues. Germline V lookup: CDR1 MDHEN, CDR2 SYDVKM. Trimming removed 6 bases from V and 4 bases from J; junction bases left unmatched: 8. The CDR3 loop reads CASSQRLAGTGELFF. The CDR3 nucleotides are TGTGCCAGCAGCCAAAGACTAGCTGGCACCGGGGAGCTGTTTTTT.

The CDR3 bases are TGTGCCAGCAGGGTAGTCTCACCCGGGGAGCTGTTTTTT. This gives the protein CASRVVSPGELFF. The chain combines TRBV28 with TRBJ2-2; D uncertain. The CDR3 has 13 residues. Trimming left V 6 bases short and J 6 bases short, with 11 bases between. The germline CDR1 and CDR2 sequences are MDHEN and SYDVKM.

The J gene is TRBJ2-5, the V gene TRBV4-1; D may be TRBD1 or TRBD2 (5 bases each). Trimming took 4 bases from V and 6 from J, leaving 15 bases between them. Germline-derived CDR1 and CDR2 are MGHRA and YSYEKL. The CDR3 loop spans 14 amino acids. The CDR3 nucleotides read TGCGCCAGCAGCCCACCCCGGGACCCGAAGACCCAGTACTTC. Amino acids: CASSPPRDPKTQYF.

The chain is built from TRBV5-1 and TRBJ2-3, with D uncertain. Germline V lookup: CDR1 SGHRS, CDR2 YFSETQ. V was trimmed by 0 bases and J by 6 bases, leaving 5 bases between them. This CDR3 comprises 12 residues. The CDR3 reads CASSLGIDTQYF. The CDR3 coding sequence is TGCGCCAGCAGCTTGGGGATCGATACGCAGTATTTT.

V usage is TRBV28 and J usage is TRBJ2-7; 7 nucleotides align to TRBD2. The CDR3 runs to 15 residues. The V segment lost 3 bases and the J segment 1 base; nucleotides outside the gene matches: 6. CDR1 is MDHEN, CDR2 SYDVKM, per germline. The CDR3 loop reads CASSFGAGTSYEQYF. CDR3 sequence (DNA): TGTGCCAGCAGTTTTGGAGCGGGAACGTCCTACGAGCAGTACTTC.

V usage is TRBV19 and J usage is TRBJ2-3; perhaps TRBD2 as D (5 bases). V lost 4 bases to trimming and J lost 0 bases, with 11 bases between them. The CDR3 length is 15 residues. Germline-derived CDR1 and CDR2 are LNHDA and SQIVND (reference sequence). This CDR3 reads CASSNSGISTDTQYF. The CDR3 DNA is TGTGCCAGTAGTAACAGCGGAATTAGCACAGATACGCAGTATTTT.

The J gene is TRBJ1-2, the V gene TRBV19, with TRBD1 identical over 8 bases. The junction had 7 bases not matched to a gene; V was cut back by 9 bases and J by 4 bases. The germline V gene has CDR1 LNHDA and CDR2 SQIVND (reference sequence). The CDR3 is 13 amino acids. The CDR3 DNA follows: TGTGCCAGCCGGGACAGGAGCTCCTATGGCTACACCTTC. The encoded protein is CASRDRSSYGYTF.

This rearrangement joins TRBV19 to TRBJ1-1, with D uncertain. V shed 7 bases and J shed 6 bases, with 15 bases lying between them. The CDR3 has 13 amino acids. Germline loops: CDR1 LNHDA, CDR2 SQIVND (reference sequence). CDR3 region: CASIGATPAEAFF. The CDR3 region has the DNA TGTGCCAGTATAGGAGCCACTCCTGCTGAAGCTTTCTTT. Filled out from reference TRBV19 and TRBJ1-1, the complete variable domain reads DGGITQSPKYLFRKEGQNVTLSCEQNLNHDAMYWYRQDPGQGLRLIYYSQIVNDFQKGDIAEGYSVSREKKESFPLTVTSAQKNPTAFYLCASIGATPAEAFFGQGTRLTVV.